What follows is one T cell receptor beta chain and its context. Only in-frame clones appear in the TCRdb table, and some are missing; sequencing was by immunoSEQ multiplex PCR. The sample shows around 200,000 clones, roughly 83% of them seen only once. Trimming cost V 3 bases and J 8 bases, with 8 bases left between them. Per germline, CDR1 MNHEY and CDR2 SMNVEV (reference sequence). The CDR3 length is 12 residues. This entry belongs to a study of blood T cell repertoires in COVID-19. This clonotype was sampled from a woman aged 40 to 49 with COVID-19, enrolled during active disease. The rearrangement uses TRBV27 and TRBJ2-1; D ambiguous. Sequencing used peripheral blood. CDR3: CASSFLGDEQFF. CDR3 coding DNA: TGTGCCAGCAGTTTTTTAGGAGATGAGCAGTTCTTC.